One and the same sample provided the 9 T cell receptor beta chains below, sequenced in a study of brain T cells in children with intractable seizures. The assay was immunoSEQ multiplex PCR, and TCRdb's table has in-frame clones only and misses some. The sample includes hundreds of thousands of clones, approximately 93% seen only once; the top ten take 5.5% to 6%. Time point noted: blood from clinic visit 5 months post-surgery; TSC patient then seizure free. The sequencing used peripheral blood, collected 4 to 5 months after surgery. These receptors came from a boy under two years old with tuberous sclerosis and intractable seizures.

The genes are TRBV4-1 and TRBJ1-5; no clear D gene. The germline gives CDR1 MGHRA, CDR2 YSYEKL. Trimming left V 4 bases short and J 3 bases short, with 10 bases between. This CDR3 is 14 amino acids long. CDR3 sequence: CASSPNSINQPQHF. The CDR3 DNA reads as TGCGCCAGCAGCCCCAACAGTATCAATCAGCCCCAGCATTTT.

The V and J genes are TRBV5-6 and TRBJ1-2; tentative D call: TRBD1 (5 bases). The length of the CDR3 is 15 residues. Trimming removed 1 base at V and 4 bases at J, with 14 bases between. The germline gives CDR1 SGHDT, CDR2 YYEEEE. The CDR3 region is CASSLNPGLGYGYTF. In nucleotides, the CDR3 is TGTGCCAGCAGCTTGAATCCAGGGTTAGGCTATGGCTACACCTTC.

V usage is TRBV6-1 and J usage is TRBJ2-5; 9 positions agree with TRBD2. This CDR3 contains 15 residues. V trimming: 3 bases; J trimming: 1 base; junction bases outside the gene matches: 3. The germline V gene has CDR1 MNHNS and CDR2 SASEGT. The CDR3 nucleotides read TGTGCCAGCAGTGATCTAGCGGGATCCCAAGAGACCCAGTACTTC. This sequence encodes CASSDLAGSQETQYF.

The CDR3 here is CASSQDSSGGAWEQYF. In DNA, the CDR3 is TGTGCCAGCAGCCAAGATTCGTCCGGGGGGGCGTGGGAGCAGTACTTC. The genes are TRBV3-1 (or the pseudogene TRBV3-2) and TRBJ2-7; 8 positions agree with TRBD2. CDR1 and CDR2 (germline): LGHDT, YNNKEL (reference sequence). J gave up 7 bases and V 0 bases, and 11 bases lay outside the gene matches. The CDR3 loop spans 16 amino acids.

The rearrangement joins TRBV19 to TRBJ2-2, with D unclear. CDR1 is LNHDA and CDR2 is SQIVND in the germline V gene (reference sequence). With 3 bases removed from V and 5 bases from J, the gap between germline ends came to 13 bases. This CDR3 comprises 15 residues. DNA for the CDR3: TGTGCCAGTAGTATTGATCTCCGGCGGACCGGGGAGCTGTTTTTT. Protein sequence: CASSIDLRRTGELFF.

The rearrangement uses TRBV5-1 and TRBJ2-1; 12 nucleotides match TRBD2. The CDR3 is 15 amino acids. V dropped 3 bases and J dropped 4; count of bases not matched to a gene: 2. Per the germline V gene, CDR1 is SGHRS and CDR2 is YFSETQ. The CDR3 nucleotides read TGCGCCAGCAGCTCCGGGACTAGCGGGTACAATGAGCAGTTCTTC. Translated, it gives CASSSGTSGYNEQFF.

The chain combines TRBV3-1 (or the pseudogene TRBV3-2) with TRBJ1-5; D ambiguous. Germline V lookup: CDR1 LGHDT, CDR2 YNNKEL (reference sequence). CDR3 size: 10 residues. Trimming left V 4 bases short and J 8 bases short, with 3 bases between. The CDR3 loop reads CASSREPQHF. The CDR3, as DNA: TGTGCCAGCAGCCGGGAGCCCCAGCATTTT.

The V gene is TRBV5-1, the J gene TRBJ2-7; D might be TRBD1 (6 bases). The CDR3 extends over 15 amino acids. Trimming cost V 4 bases and J 4 bases, with 18 bases left between them. Germline loops: CDR1 SGHRS, CDR2 YFSETQ. Written as DNA, the CDR3 is TGCGCCAGCAGCATGGGGGCGGCTAGCCAGTACGAGCAGTACTTC. It yields the protein CASSMGAASQYEQYF.

The V gene is TRBV2, the J gene TRBJ1-2; 10 nucleotides match TRBD1. The CDR3 spans 15 residues. Germline loops: CDR1 SNHLY, CDR2 FYNNEI. V shed 2 bases and J 7 bases; nucleotides not matched to a gene: 7. The CDR3 DNA reads TGTGCCAGCAGTGAAATGGGACAGGGGATGAGTGGCTACACCTTC. Translation: CASSEMGQGMSGYTF. Full variable domain (remainder filled in from reference TRBV2 and TRBJ1-2): EPEVTQTPSHQVTQMGQEVILRCVPISNHLYFYWYRQILGQKVEFLVSFYNNEISEKSEIFDDQFSVERPDGSNFTLKIRSTKLEDSAMYFCASSEMGQGMSGYTFGSGTRLTVV.